Described below is a single T cell receptor (beta chain) sequence and its context. The source of the sample is a study of long-term antiretroviral therapy in people with HIV. V lost 2 bases and J lost 1, with 6 bases in between. This CDR3 is 13 amino acids long. CDR1 and CDR2 from the germline V gene are MDHEN and SYDVKM. Samples were assayed with immunoSEQ v3.0 at survey level. Produced via immunoSEQ multiplex PCR; TCRdb's table is partial and in-frame only. The sample includes 30,000 or so clones, 84% of them seen just once. This TCR was sampled from a man younger than 30 with HIV. This rearrangement joins TRBV28 to TRBJ2-7, with D possibly matching TRBD1 (6 bases). The sequences come from unsorted PBMCs, collected 0.4 years after starting antiretroviral therapy. DNA of the CDR3: TGTGCCAGCAGTTTAACAGGGTCCTACGAGCAGTACTTC. Its translation: CASSLTGSYEQYF.